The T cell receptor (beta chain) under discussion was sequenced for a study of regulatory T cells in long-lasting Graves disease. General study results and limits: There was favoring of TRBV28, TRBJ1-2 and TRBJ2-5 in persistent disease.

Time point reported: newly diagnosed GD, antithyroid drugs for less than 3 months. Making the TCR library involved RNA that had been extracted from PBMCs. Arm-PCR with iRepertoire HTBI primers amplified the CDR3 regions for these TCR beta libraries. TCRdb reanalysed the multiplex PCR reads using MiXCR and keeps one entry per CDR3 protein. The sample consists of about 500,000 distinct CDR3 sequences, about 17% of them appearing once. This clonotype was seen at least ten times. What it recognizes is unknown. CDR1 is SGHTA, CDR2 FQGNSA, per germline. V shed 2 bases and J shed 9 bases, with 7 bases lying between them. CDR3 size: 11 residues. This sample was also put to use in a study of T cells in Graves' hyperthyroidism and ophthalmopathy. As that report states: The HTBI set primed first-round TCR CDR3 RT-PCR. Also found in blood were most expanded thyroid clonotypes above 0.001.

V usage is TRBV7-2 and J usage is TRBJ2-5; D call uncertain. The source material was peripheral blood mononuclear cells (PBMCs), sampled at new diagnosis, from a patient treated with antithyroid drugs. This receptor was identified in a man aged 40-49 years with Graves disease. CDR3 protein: CASSLPGAQYF. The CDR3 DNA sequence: TGTGCCAGCAGCTTACCTGGGGCCCAGTACTTC.